This TCR beta chain was captured by sequencing in a study of blood T cell repertoires in COVID-19. Overall study: Samples came from the United States, Italy and Spain, spanning acute and convalescent COVID-19. From T cells, B-cell-depleted T cells, or PBMCs came the material, which was cDNA or gDNA.

Per the authors' pipeline: Counts of nucleated cells, estimated from reference gene primer amplification, were obtained. Assay used: immunoSEQ multiplex PCR; TCRdb lists only in-frame clones, some missing. V and J calls and clone size are as listed in that table; D and trimming were resolved from the DNA. Found here are 150,000 to 200,000 clones, 88% of them singletons; the top ten hold under 2.5%. Germline V gives CDR1 LGHNA, CDR2 YSLEER. The CDR3 length is 18 residues. V lost 4 bases and J lost 2, with 18 bases in between. Input material: peripheral blood. The J gene is TRBJ1-6, the V gene TRBV4-3; maybe TRBD1 (5 bases). This TCR derives from a man aged 70 or older with active or convalescent COVID-19. In DNA, the CDR3 is TGCGCCAGCAGCCGCCTAGGGGAGGGTGGCCCCTATAATTCACCCCTCCACTTT. Encoded protein: CASSRLGEGGPYNSPLHF.